Listed here are 21 T cell receptor beta chains from one sample, sequenced in a study of shared clonotypes between healthy human individuals. The repertoire was sequenced with immunoSEQ multiplex PCR; TCRdb's copy has only in-frame clones and lacks some. The sample has roughly 2,500,000 clones, 90% to 95% seen once; the top ten hold about 0.39%. Input material: naive CD4+ T cells from PBMCs. As for subset: CD45RA+ positively selected. Receptors originate from a man in his late teens or twenties in good health. Some clones in this sample may be carry-over from other donors' samples.

The J gene is TRBJ1-2, the V gene TRBV11-3, with 7 bases aligning to TRBD1. From germline, CDR1 is SGHNT and CDR2 YENEEA. There are 15 residues in the CDR3. The V gene end was trimmed by 5 bases and the J gene end by 0 bases; junction bases not matched to a gene: 6. The CDR3 region has the DNA TGTGCCAGCAGCGTCGGGACAGCTCCTAACTATGGCTACACCTTC. Protein: CASSVGTAPNYGYTF.

This chain connects TRBV6-6 to TRBJ2-5; D possibly corresponds to TRBD2 (6 bases). Between the trimmed V and J ends, which lost 2 bases and 5 bases, there was a span of 15 bases. Germline V lookup: CDR1 MNHNY, CDR2 SVGAGI (reference sequence). The CDR3 runs 15 residues. This CDR3 reads CASSYASVGGETQYF. The DNA for the CDR3 is TGTGCCAGCAGTTACGCTAGCGTAGGTGGGGAGACCCAGTACTTC.

The genes are TRBV21-1 and TRBJ2-7; the table gives TRBD1 as D, unverified against the DNA. TRBV21-1 is termed a pseudogene. This CDR3 comprises 22 residues. The CDR3 sequence: CASSNPGQEDEVTSRWACEQYF. The CDR3 DNA follows: TGTGCCAGCAGCAACCCGGGACAGGAGGACGAGGTAACTAGCCGGTGGGCATGCGAGCAGTACTTC.

A few counts support this clone. The chain combines TRBV6-5 with TRBJ1-3, with 8 bases aligning to TRBD1. Looked up from germline, CDR1 is MNHEY and CDR2 is SVGAGI. This CDR3 has 13 residues. After removal of 6 bases from V and 7 bases from J, the junction contained 5 bases not matched to a gene. The CDR3 DNA sequence: TGTGCCAGCAGCCCCAGGGGGCGGAACACCATATATTTT. This translates into CASSPRGRNTIYF.

The chain carries TRBV27 and TRBJ1-5; 7 bases fit TRBD1. The CDR3 consists of 14 residues. The V gene end was trimmed by 6 bases and the J gene end by 2 bases; junction bases not matched to a gene: 4. From germline, CDR1 is MNHEY and CDR2 SMNVEV (reference sequence). CDR3 nucleotide sequence: TGTGCCAGCAGGGGACAGTGGGGCAATCAGCCCCAGCATTTT. Translating it yields CASRGQWGNQPQHF.

This chain uses TRBV6-6 with TRBJ2-3; D is unclear. Germline CDR1 is MNHNY and CDR2 is SVGAGI (reference sequence). This CDR3 contains 11 residues. The germline V and J ends were trimmed by 3 bases and 6 bases, with 4 bases remaining between them. Written as DNA, the CDR3 is TGTGCCAGCAGTTATAAGGATACGCAGTATTTT. This encodes CASSYKDTQYF.

CDR3 nucleotide sequence: TGTGCCAGCAGCTTGGCCGACAGGGGTTACAACAATGAGCAGTTCTTC. This codes for CASSLADRGYNNEQFF. The chain employs TRBV5-6 and TRBJ2-1, with 8 bases that match TRBD1. With 0 bases clipped from V and 5 bases from J, the junction kept 7 bases outside the gene matches. Germline loops: CDR1 SGHDT, CDR2 YYEEEE. The CDR3 spans 16 residues.

The chain employs TRBV6-6 and TRBJ1-1; D remains ambiguous. This CDR3 is 16 amino acids long. CDR1 is MNHNY, CDR2 SVGAGI, per germline (reference sequence). Between the trimmed V and J ends, which lost 0 bases and 2 bases, there was a span of 13 bases. DNA of the CDR3: TGTGCCAGCAGTTACTCAGCCCGGGAGCGCAACACTGAAGCTTTCTTT. Translation gives CASSYSARERNTEAFF.

The chain couples TRBV5-4 to TRBJ2-7; 7 positions agree with TRBD2. The CDR3 totals 15 residues. The V segment lost 4 bases and the J segment 0 bases; nucleotides outside the gene matches: 7. Germline CDR1 SGHNT, CDR2 YYREEE (reference sequence). CDR3 DNA: TGTGCCAGCAGCGGCCAGCGGGGAATCTCCTACGAGCAGTACTTC. This translates into CASSGQRGISYEQYF.

A single count supports this clone. This sequence joins TRBV13 and TRBJ1-1; 9 nucleotides agree with TRBD1. V lost 6 bases, J lost 5 bases, and 13 bases stayed unmatched. The CDR3 runs 16 residues. Germline values: CDR1 PRHDT, CDR2 FYEKMQ (reference sequence). This chain's CDR3 is CASRRGTGPGGTEAFF. In DNA, the CDR3 is TGTGCCAGCAGACGGGGGACAGGGCCAGGGGGGACTGAAGCTTTCTTT.

The rearrangement joins TRBV7-2 to TRBJ2-3, with TRBD1 matching 7 bases. CDR3 size: 14 residues. Germline trimming cut 5 bases from V and 6 bases from J; bases unmatched to any gene: 8. Germline V gene data show CDR1 as SGHTA and CDR2 as FQGNSA. CDR3 in DNA: TGTGCCAGCAGCATTAGACAGGGTGGCGATACGCAGTATTTT. Translated, it gives CASSIRQGGDTQYF.

A note on this clone: Distinct nucleotide sequences in the sample also encode this CDR3. The genes are TRBV9 and TRBJ2-3; D unresolved. The V and J ends lost 0 bases and 2 bases respectively, with 7 bases between them. Germline V lookup: CDR1 SGDLS, CDR2 YYNGEE. The CDR3 is 14 residues long. This CDR3 reads CASSVGGDTDTQYF. The CDR3 bases are TGTGCCAGCAGCGTAGGCGGAGACACAGATACGCAGTATTTT.

The chain employs TRBV25-1 and TRBJ1-4; TRBD1 matches 10 bases. With V trimmed by 3 bases and J by 6 bases, 4 bases remained unmatched. Germline assignment: CDR1 MGHDK and CDR2 SYGVNS. CDR3 length: 15 amino acids. Written as DNA, the CDR3 is TGTGCCAGCAGTGATAGGGGGACAGGGGATGAAAAACTGTTTTTT. It yields the protein CASSDRGTGDEKLFF.

The chain uses TRBV5-1 and TRBJ2-7, with TRBD2 as a possible D gene (6 bases). Trimming shortened V by 2 bases and J by 7 bases, and 22 bases separated the two germline ends. Germline V gene data show CDR1 as SGHRS and CDR2 as YFSETQ. This CDR3 is 16 amino acids long. CDR3 DNA sequence: TGCGCCAGCAGCTTTCCGAATAGCGGCTTCACCGGGGAGCAGTACTTC. This encodes CASSFPNSGFTGEQYF.

This clone has just one count. This chain connects TRBV9 to TRBJ2-2; no reliable D call. V was cut by 2 bases and J by 1 base, with 9 bases left in between. The CDR3 is made up of 15 amino acids. Germline lookup yields CDR1 SGDLS and CDR2 YYNGEE. The CDR3 reads CASSVHSQNTGELFF. The CDR3 DNA is TGTGCCAGCAGCGTGCACTCACAGAACACCGGGGAGCTGTTTTTT.

The V and J genes are TRBV7-3 and TRBJ2-1; 9 nucleotides match TRBD1. Germline values: CDR1 SGHTA, CDR2 FQGTGA. The J segment lost 0 bases and the V segment lost 5 bases, leaving 2 bases of the junction unmatched. The CDR3 covers 15 residues. CDR3 coding DNA: TGTGCCAGCAGCGGGACAGGGAGCTCCTACAATGAGCAGTTCTTC. Translated, it gives CASSGTGSSYNEQFF.

As concerns this clone: Other DNA sequences within the sample encode an identical CDR3. V and J are TRBV6-5 and TRBJ1-5; D is uncertain. The germline gives CDR1 MNHEY, CDR2 SVGAGI. The CDR3 totals 15 residues. The V end was cut by 0 bases, the J end by 6 bases, with 12 bases between. The CDR3 here is CASSYSISGSQPQHF. The CDR3 nucleotides are TGTGCCAGCAGTTACTCGATCTCGGGGTCTCAGCCCCAGCATTTT.

The chain joins TRBV9 to TRBJ1-1; a weak D match, TRBD1 (5 bases). V lost 0 bases to trimming and J lost 5 bases, with 14 bases between them. The CDR3 length is 15 residues. Germline assignment: CDR1 SGDLS and CDR2 YYNGEE. Here the CDR3 reads CASSVGGAGATEAFF. CDR3 DNA: TGTGCCAGCAGCGTAGGTGGAGCCGGGGCGACTGAAGCTTTCTTT.

This chain uses TRBV28 with TRBJ2-7; TRBD2 might be the D (6 bases). V dropped 2 bases and J dropped 4 bases, with 18 bases sitting between them. This CDR3 has 16 amino acids. The germline V gene has CDR1 MDHEN and CDR2 SYDVKM. The CDR3 sequence is CASSLGGSGHPYEQYF. The DNA of the CDR3 is TGTGCCAGCAGTTTAGGGGGGTCCGGACACCCATACGAGCAGTACTTC.

The V gene is TRBV7-2, the J gene TRBJ2-7; TRBD1 aligns across 11 bases. V lost 4 bases and J lost 2; bases outside the gene matches: 4. CDR1 and CDR2 from the germline V gene are SGHTA and FQGNSA. The CDR3 sequence is 15 residues long. For the CDR3, the DNA is TGTGCCAGCAGCTGGACAGGGGGCCTGACCTACGAGCAGTACTTC. The encoded protein is CASSWTGGLTYEQYF.

The chain couples TRBV28 to TRBJ2-2; no firm D call. This CDR3 is built from 13 residues. Between the trimmed V and J ends, which lost 7 bases and 5 bases, there was a span of 11 bases. The V gene's germline CDR1 is MDHEN and CDR2 SYDVKM. The CDR3 nucleotides are TGTGCCAGCAACTTTAGGAGTACCGGGGAGCTGTTTTTT. Protein sequence: CASNFRSTGELFF.